This T cell receptor (beta chain) derives from a study of T cells in Graves' hyperthyroidism and ophthalmopathy. The CDR3 totals 14 residues. Germline assignment: CDR1 DFQATT and CDR2 SNEGSKA (reference sequence). The V gene end was trimmed by 6 bases and the J gene end by 4 bases; junction bases not matched to a gene: 7. This clonotype has at least ten counts. Amplification of TCR beta CDR3 regions used RNA as the template. Using the HTBI primer set, a first-round RT-PCR was run on the TCR CDR3. Each CDR3 protein is one row after TCRdb ran MiXCR on the multiplex PCR reads. There are fewer than 600,000 distinct CDR3 sequences in the sample; 13% to 15% occur only once, and less than 20% lies in the top ten.

The sequenced sample consisted of blood. This receptor was taken from a woman younger than 35 with Graves' hyperthyroidism. The chain links TRBV20-1 to TRBJ2-3, with TRBD2 matching over 10 bases. Here the CDR3 reads CSASVSGRSDTQYF. CDR3 sequence (DNA): TGCAGTGCCTCGGTTAGCGGGAGGTCAGATACGCAGTATTTT.